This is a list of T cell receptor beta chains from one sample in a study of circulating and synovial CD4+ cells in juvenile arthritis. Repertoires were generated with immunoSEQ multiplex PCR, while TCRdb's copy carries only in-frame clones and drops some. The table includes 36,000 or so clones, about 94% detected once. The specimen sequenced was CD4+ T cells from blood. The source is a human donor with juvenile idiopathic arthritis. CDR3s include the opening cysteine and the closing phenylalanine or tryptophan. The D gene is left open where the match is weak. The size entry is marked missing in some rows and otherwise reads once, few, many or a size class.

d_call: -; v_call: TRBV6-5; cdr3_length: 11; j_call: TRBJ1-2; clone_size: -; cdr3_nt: TGTGCCAGCAGCGGGAGATATGGCTACACCTTC; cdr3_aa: CASSGRYGYTF
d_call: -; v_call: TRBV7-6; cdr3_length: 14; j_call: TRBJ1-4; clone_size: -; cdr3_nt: TGTGCCAGCAGCTTATCCGCAACTAATGAAAAACTGTTTTTT; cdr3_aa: CASSLSATNEKLFF
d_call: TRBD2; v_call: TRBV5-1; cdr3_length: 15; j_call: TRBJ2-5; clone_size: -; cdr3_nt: TGCGCCAGCTCCTCGGGTAGCGGGGGCCGAGAGACCCAGTACTTC; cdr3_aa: CASSSGSGGRETQYF
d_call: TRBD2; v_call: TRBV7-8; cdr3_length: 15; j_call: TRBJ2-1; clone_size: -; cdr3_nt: TGTGCCAGCAGCCGGACTAGCGGGCATTACAATGAGCAGTTCTTC; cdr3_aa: CASSRTSGHYNEQFF
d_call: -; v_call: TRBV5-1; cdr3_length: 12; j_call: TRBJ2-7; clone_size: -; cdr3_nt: TGCGCCAGCAGCACCCCCTCCTACGAGCAGTACTTC; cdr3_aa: CASSTPSYEQYF
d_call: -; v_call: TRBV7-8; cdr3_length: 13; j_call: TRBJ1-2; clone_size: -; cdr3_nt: TGTGCCAGCAGCTTAGAGGAGGGGTATGGCTACACCTTC; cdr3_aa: CASSLEEGYGYTF
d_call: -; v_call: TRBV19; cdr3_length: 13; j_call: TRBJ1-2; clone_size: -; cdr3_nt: TGTGCCAGTAGTATAGAGGGAGGGGCCCTTCCCATCTTC; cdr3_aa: CASSIEGGALPIF
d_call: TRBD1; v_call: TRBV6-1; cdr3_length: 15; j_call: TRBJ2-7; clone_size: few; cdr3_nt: TGTGCCAGTTCATTACAGGGGGCCCTACCCTACGAGCAGTACTTC; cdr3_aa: CASSLQGALPYEQYF
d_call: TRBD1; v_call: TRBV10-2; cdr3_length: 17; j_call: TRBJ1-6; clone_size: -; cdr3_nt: TGCGCCAGCAGTGAGTCAGACCCCCGGGACAGTTTCTCACCCCTCCACTTT; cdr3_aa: CASSESDPRDSFSPLHF
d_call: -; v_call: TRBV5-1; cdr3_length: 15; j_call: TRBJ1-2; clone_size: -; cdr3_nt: TGCGCCAGCAGCTTGGAGGGACTCAGGGACTATGGCTACACCTTC; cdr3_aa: CASSLEGLRDYGYTF
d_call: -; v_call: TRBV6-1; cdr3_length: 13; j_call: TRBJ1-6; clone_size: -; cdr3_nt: TGTGCCAGCACGACAGCGTATAATTCACCCCTCCACTTT; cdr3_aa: CASTTAYNSPLHF
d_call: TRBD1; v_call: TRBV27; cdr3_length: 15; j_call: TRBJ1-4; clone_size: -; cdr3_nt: TGTGCCAGCAGTTCGGGAGGACAGGGCAATGAAAAACTGTTTTTT; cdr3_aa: CASSSGGQGNEKLFF
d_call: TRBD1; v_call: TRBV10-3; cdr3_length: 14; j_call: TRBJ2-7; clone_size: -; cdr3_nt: TGTGCCATCAGCACCGGGACAGGTTCCTACGAGCAGTACTTC; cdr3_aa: CAISTGTGSYEQYF
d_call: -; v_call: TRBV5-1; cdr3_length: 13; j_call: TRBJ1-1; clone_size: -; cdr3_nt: TGCGCCAGCAGGAGGATTTGGGAGACTGAAGCTTTCTTT; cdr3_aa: CASRRIWETEAFF
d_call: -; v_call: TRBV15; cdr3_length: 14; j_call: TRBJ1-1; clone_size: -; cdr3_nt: TGTGCCACCAGCAGAGACAGGGCCCGAAGGGGAGCTTTCTTT; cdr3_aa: CATSRDRARRGAFF
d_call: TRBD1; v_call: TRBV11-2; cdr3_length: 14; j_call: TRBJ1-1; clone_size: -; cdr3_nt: TGTGCCAGCAGCGTCGGACAGGGTACCACTGAAGCTTTCTTT; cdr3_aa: CASSVGQGTTEAFF
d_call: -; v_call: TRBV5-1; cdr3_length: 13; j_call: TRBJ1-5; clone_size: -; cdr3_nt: TGCGCCAGCAGCTTACTCCCGGGGCAGCCCCAGCATTTT; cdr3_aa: CASSLLPGQPQHF
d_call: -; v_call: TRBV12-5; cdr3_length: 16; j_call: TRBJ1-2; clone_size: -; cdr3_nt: TGTGCTAGTGGTTTGGCCCTTCCGGGACTGCGTCATGGCTACACCTTC; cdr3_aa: CASGLALPGLRHGYTF
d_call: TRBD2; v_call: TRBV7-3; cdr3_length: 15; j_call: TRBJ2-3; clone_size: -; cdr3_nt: TGTGCCAGCAGCTTACCGCGGGGGGGCACAGATACGCAGTATTTT; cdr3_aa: CASSLPRGGTDTQYF
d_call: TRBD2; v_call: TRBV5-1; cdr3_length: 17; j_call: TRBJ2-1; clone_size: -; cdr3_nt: TGCGCCAGCTCCCAGAGCCCTAGCGGGGGGGTTTACAATGAGCAGTTCTTC; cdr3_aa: CASSQSPSGGVYNEQFF
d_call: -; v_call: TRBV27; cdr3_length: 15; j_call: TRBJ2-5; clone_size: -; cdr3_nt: TGTGCCAGCAGTCCGTGGCCAGGGGGGCAAGAGACCCAGTACTTC; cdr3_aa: CASSPWPGGQETQYF
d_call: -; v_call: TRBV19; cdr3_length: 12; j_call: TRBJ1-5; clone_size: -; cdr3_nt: TGTGCCAGTAGTATTGCGACATGGGCCCAGCATTTT; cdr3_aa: CASSIATWAQHF
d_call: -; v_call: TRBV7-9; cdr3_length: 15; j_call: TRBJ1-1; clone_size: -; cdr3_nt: TGTGCCAGCAGCTTAACGGGAGCTCCTGATTTTGAAGCTTTCTTT; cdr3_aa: CASSLTGAPDFEAFF
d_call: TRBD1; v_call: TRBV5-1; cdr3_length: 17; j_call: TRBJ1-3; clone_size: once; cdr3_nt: TGCGCCAGCAGCTTGCAGCCAGGACAGGGGTCTGGAAACACCATATATTTT; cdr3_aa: CASSLQPGQGSGNTIYF
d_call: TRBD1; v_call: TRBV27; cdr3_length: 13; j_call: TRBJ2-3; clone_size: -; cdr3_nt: TGTGCCACCAGTGAGGACAGGGGAGATACGCAGTATTTT; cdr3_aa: CATSEDRGDTQYF
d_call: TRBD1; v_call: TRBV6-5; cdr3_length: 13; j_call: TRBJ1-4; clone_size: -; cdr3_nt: TGTGCCAGCAGTGCCGGACAGGGTGAAAAACTGTTTTTT; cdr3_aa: CASSAGQGEKLFF
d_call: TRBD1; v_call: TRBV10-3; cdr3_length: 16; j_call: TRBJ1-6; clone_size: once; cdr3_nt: TGTGCCATCAGTTCGACAGGGGACCCCTATAATTCCCCCCTCCACTTT; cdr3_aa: CAISSTGDPYNSPLHF
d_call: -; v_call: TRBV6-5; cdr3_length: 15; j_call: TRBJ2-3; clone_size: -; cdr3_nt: TGTGCCAGCAGTCGTTTTCGTGGGGGCCGAAATACGCAGTATTTT; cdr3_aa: CASSRFRGGRNTQYF